The present entry profiles one T cell receptor (beta chain) with its context. This record comes from a study of blood T cell repertoires in COVID-19. As for the study in general: Some COVID-19 samples were acute and others convalescent; all came from the United States, Italy and Spain.

This CDR3 contains 17 residues. Trimming cost V 8 bases and J 0 bases, with 20 bases left between them. CDR1 is LNHDA, CDR2 SQIVND, per germline (reference sequence). The assay was immunoSEQ multiplex PCR, and TCRdb's table has in-frame clones only and misses some. Of 52,000 or so clones in the sample, approximately 85% are singletons; the top ten hold roughly an eighth. Sequencing was carried out using peripheral blood. The TCR sequence derives from a human donor in a cohort sampled during active COVID-19. The chain uses TRBV19 and TRBJ1-3, with D possibly being TRBD1 (6 bases). This CDR3 reads CASPNLYRESSGNTIYF. The CDR3 nucleotides read TGTGCCAGTCCAAACCTTTACAGGGAGAGCTCTGGAAACACCATATATTTT.